One and the same sample provided the 5 T cell receptor beta chains below, sequenced in a study of blood T cell repertoires in COVID-19. The protocol was immunoSEQ multiplex PCR, while the TCRdb copy is restricted to in-frame clones and leaves out a portion. The sample holds 100,000 to 150,000 clones, about 74% seen once. The sequenced sample was peripheral blood. The receptors derive from an older man with acute or convalescent COVID-19.

The chain joins TRBV19 to TRBJ2-1; TRBD2 is a possible D gene (5 bases). The CDR3 consists of 14 residues. Between the trimmed V and J ends, which lost 5 bases and 4 bases, there was a span of 12 bases. CDR1 is LNHDA and CDR2 is SQIVND in the germline V gene (reference sequence). CDR3 DNA sequence: TGTGCCAGTAGTCCCCAGCGGCTGTACAATGAGCAGTTCTTC. As protein: CASSPQRLYNEQFF.

V and J are TRBV5-1 and TRBJ2-3, with D tentatively TRBD2 (5 bases). Trimming removed 0 bases at V and 0 bases at J, with 8 bases between. Germline CDR1 SGHRS, CDR2 YFSETQ. The CDR3 has 15 amino acids. DNA for the CDR3: TGCGCCAGCAGCTTGGAACGGACTAGCACAGATACGCAGTATTTT. Amino acid sequence: CASSLERTSTDTQYF.

V and J are TRBV5-1 and TRBJ2-1; D possibly corresponds to TRBD2 (6 bases). Trimming stripped 4 bases from V and 0 bases from J, with 14 bases between. Germline-derived CDR1 and CDR2 are SGHRS and YFSETQ. The CDR3 contains 16 residues. The chain's CDR3 is CASSPVAESSYNEQFF. The DNA for the CDR3 is TGCGCCAGCAGCCCAGTAGCGGAGAGCTCCTACAATGAGCAGTTCTTC.

This sequence joins TRBV2 and TRBJ2-1, with 10 bases identical to TRBD2. The CDR3 sequence is 15 residues long. With V trimmed by 4 bases and J by 9 bases, 9 bases remained unmatched. The germline gives CDR1 SNHLY, CDR2 FYNNEI. The CDR3 spells CASSGSSGGVGEQFF. Written as DNA, the CDR3 is TGTGCCAGCAGTGGTTCTAGCGGGGGAGTAGGTGAGCAGTTCTTC.

The chain recombines TRBV2 with TRBJ1-2; D is ambiguous. The V and J ends lost 4 bases and 4 bases respectively, with 7 bases between them. The CDR3 loop spans 12 amino acids. Germline loops: CDR1 SNHLY, CDR2 FYNNEI. The CDR3 DNA reads as TGTGCCAGCAGTGGCGGTAGCTATGGCTACACCTTC. Protein: CASSGGSYGYTF.